This T cell receptor beta chain stems from a study of early T cells in non-severe SARS-CoV-2 infection. As for the study in general: Sequencing targeted bulk RNA from unsorted whole blood, leaving chains unpaired. Study-level findings and limits: The VDJdb matching leaned toward anti-spike CD8 responses and overlooked private and CD4 specificities.

Trimming shortened V by 5 bases and J by 0 bases, and 14 bases separated the two germline ends. The CDR3 loop spans 15 amino acids. CDR1 MNHEY and CDR2 SMNVEV come from the germline V gene (reference sequence). The TCR library protocol attached unique molecular identifiers to the individual cDNA molecules. TCRdb re-derived calls from the 5' RACE reads in MiXCR, one entry per CDR3 protein. Among over 30,000 distinct CDR3 sequences listed, under 6% were seen once. This clonotype has at least ten counts. Its antigen remains unknown. The receptor was derived from an adult who was a healthcare worker with PCR-confirmed SARS-CoV-2 infection or an uninfected control (not recorded which). Source material: whole blood. V and J are TRBV27 and TRBJ2-7; D call uncertain. CDR3 protein: CASSLAFPSSYEQYF. The CDR3 DNA reads as TGTGCCAGCAGTCTGGCGTTCCCGAGCTCCTACGAGCAGTACTTC.